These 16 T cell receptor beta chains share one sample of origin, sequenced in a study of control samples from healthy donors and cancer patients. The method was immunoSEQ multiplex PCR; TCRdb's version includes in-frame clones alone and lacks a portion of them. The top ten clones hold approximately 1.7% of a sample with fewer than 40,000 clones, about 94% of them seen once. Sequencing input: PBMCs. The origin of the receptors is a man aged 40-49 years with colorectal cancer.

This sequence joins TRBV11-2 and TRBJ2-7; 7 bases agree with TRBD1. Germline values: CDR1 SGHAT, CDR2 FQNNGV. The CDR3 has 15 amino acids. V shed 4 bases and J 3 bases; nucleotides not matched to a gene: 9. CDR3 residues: CASSSQPGQSYEQYF. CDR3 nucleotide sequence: TGTGCCAGCAGCTCTCAGCCGGGACAGAGCTACGAGCAGTACTTC.

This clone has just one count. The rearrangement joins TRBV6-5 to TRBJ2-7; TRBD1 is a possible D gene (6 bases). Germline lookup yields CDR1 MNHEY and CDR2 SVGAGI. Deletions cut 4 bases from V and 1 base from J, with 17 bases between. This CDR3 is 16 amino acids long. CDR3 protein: CASSLIVGAGSYEQYF. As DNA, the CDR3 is TGTGCCAGCAGTTTAATCGTGGGGGCAGGGTCCTACGAGCAGTACTTC.

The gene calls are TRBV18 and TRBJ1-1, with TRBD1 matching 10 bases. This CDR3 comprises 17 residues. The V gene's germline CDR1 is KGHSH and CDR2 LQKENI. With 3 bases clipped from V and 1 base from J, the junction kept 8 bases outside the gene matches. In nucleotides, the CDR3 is TGTGCCAGCTCACCTCCGGACAGGGGGAAAACGAACACTGAAGCTTTCTTT. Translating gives CASSPPDRGKTNTEAFF.

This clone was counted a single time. The CDR3 DNA reads TGTGCCTGGAGGGTCGGTCCTTATAGCAATCAGCCCCAGCATTTT. Residues: CAWRVGPYSNQPQHF. The rearrangement uses TRBV30 and TRBJ1-5; no definite D call. This CDR3 comprises 15 residues. Deletions cut 3 bases from V and 0 bases from J, with 12 bases between. CDR1 and CDR2 (germline): GTSNPN, SVGIG (reference sequence).

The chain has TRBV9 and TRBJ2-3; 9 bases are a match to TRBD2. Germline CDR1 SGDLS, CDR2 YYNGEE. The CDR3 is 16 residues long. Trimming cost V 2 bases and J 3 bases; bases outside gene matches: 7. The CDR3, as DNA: TGTGCCAGCAGCGTTAGGCCGGGACTAGCTACAGATACGCAGTATTTT. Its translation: CASSVRPGLATDTQYF.

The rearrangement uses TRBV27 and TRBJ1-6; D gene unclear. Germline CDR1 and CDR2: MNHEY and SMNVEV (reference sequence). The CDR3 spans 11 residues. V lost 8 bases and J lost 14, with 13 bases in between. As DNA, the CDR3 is TGTGCCAGCCTAGATGGGGTAACCCTCCACTTT. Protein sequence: CASLDGVTLHF.

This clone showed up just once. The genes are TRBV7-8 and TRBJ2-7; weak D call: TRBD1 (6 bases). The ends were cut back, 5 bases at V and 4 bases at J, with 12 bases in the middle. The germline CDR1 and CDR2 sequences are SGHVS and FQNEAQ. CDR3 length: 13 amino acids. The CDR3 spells CASSAGTLYEQYF. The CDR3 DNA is TGTGCCAGCAGCGCAGGGACACTTTACGAGCAGTACTTC.

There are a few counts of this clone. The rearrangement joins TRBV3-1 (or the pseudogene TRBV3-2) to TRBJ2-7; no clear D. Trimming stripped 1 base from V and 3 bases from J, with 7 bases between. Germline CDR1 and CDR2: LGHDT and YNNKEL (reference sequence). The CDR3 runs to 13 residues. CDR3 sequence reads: CASSQGILYEQYF. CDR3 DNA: TGTGCCAGCAGCCAAGGGATTCTCTACGAGCAGTACTTC.

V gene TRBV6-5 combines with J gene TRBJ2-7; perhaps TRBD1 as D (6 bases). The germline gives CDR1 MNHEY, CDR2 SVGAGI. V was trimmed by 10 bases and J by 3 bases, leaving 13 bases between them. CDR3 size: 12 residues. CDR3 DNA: TGTGCCACCCGAGGCAGGGGCTACGAGCAGTACTTC. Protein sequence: CATRGRGYEQYF.

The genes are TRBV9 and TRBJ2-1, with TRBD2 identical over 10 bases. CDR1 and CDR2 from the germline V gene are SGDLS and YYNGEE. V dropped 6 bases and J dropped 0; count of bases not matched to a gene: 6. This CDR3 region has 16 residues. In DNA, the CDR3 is TGTGCCAGCACTAGCGGGGGCTCAAGCTCCTACAATGAGCAGTTCTTC. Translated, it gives CASTSGGSSSYNEQFF.

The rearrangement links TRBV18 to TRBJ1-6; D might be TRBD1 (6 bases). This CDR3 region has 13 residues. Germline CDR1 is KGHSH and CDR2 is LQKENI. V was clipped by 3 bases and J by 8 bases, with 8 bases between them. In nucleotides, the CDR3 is TGTGCCAGCTCACCCGCAGGGGATTCACCCCTCCACTTT. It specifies CASSPAGDSPLHF.

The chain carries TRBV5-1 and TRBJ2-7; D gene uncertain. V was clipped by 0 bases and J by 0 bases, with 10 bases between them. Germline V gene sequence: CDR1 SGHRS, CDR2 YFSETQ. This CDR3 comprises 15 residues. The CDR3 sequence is CASSLVGQSSYEQYF. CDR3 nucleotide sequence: TGCGCCAGCAGCTTGGTCGGGCAGAGCTCCTACGAGCAGTACTTC.

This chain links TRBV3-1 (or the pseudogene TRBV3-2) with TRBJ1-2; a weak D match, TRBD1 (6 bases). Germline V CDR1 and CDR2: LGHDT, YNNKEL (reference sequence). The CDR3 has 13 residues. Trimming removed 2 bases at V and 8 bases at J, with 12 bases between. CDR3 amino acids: CASSQTGLGGYTF. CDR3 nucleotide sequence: TGTGCCAGCAGCCAAACAGGGCTAGGCGGCTACACCTTC.

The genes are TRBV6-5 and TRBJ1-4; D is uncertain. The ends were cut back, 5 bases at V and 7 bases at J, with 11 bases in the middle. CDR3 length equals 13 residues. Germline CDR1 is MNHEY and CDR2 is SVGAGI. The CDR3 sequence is CASSPLSGEKLFF. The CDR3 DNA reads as TGTGCCAGCAGTCCCCTCTCTGGTGAAAAACTGTTTTTT.

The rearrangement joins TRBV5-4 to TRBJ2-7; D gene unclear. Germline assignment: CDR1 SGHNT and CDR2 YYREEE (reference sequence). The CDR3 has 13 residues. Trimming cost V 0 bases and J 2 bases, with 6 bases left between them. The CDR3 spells CASSLGSAYEQYF. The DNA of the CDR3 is TGTGCCAGCAGCTTGGGGTCAGCCTACGAGCAGTACTTC.

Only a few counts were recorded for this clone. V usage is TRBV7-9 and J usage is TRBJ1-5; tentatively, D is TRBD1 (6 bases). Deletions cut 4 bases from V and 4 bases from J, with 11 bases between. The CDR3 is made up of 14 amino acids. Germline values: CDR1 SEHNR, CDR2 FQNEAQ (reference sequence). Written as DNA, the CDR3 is TGTGCCAGCAGCTCGGACAGATTAAATCAGCCCCAGCATTTT. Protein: CASSSDRLNQPQHF.